This T cell receptor (beta chain) was profiled in a study of blood T cell repertoires in COVID-19. The germline CDR1 and CDR2 sequences are SNHLY and FYNNEI. Between the trimmed V and J ends, which lost 8 bases and 4 bases, there was a span of 15 bases. This CDR3 has 14 amino acids. TCRdb's table, derived via immunoSEQ multiplex PCR, lists solely in-frame clones and lacks some. Counted here are roughly 330,000 clones, 65% to 85% occurring once; the ten biggest clones make up 1% to 1.5%. J is TRBJ2-1 and V is TRBV2, with D possibly being TRBD2 (6 bases). Material: peripheral blood. This TCR was sampled from a woman aged 45-65 years with acute or convalescent COVID-19. In DNA, the CDR3 is TGTGCCAGCGCGGGACCAGGGTTGTACAATGAGCAGTTCTTC. It codes for CASAGPGLYNEQFF.